This T cell receptor beta chain was identified during a study of T-cell reconstitution after alpha-beta-depleted transplantation in children. Unique molecular identifiers were used to barcode this TCRbeta library. TCRdb analysed the PCR reads with MiXCR anew, one entry per CDR3 protein. The sample has 450,000 to 600,000 distinct CDR3 sequences, about 30% seen once. There are 17 residues in the CDR3. Trimming stripped 5 bases from V and 2 bases from J, with 18 bases between. The germline V gene encodes CDR1 SGHTA and CDR2 FQGNSA. The starting material was PBMCs from the stem cell graft donor, obtained from the stem cell graft. The J gene is TRBJ2-2, the V gene TRBV7-2; D is ambiguous. The receptor's source is a human donor who donated a stem cell graft to a child with aplastic anemia. The CDR3 reads CASSKLNVGINTGELFF. As DNA, the CDR3 is TGTGCCAGCAGCAAACTCAACGTAGGAATCAACACCGGGGAGCTGTTTTTT.